This paragraph reports one T cell receptor beta chain. The target antigen is unknown. The data are from a study of blood T cells in healthy people across ages. Study as a whole: About one barcoded beta molecule per two T cells came from capture by template switching. Study-wide results and limits: While age rose, TCR beta diversity per million T cells dropped in a roughly linear way.

A second PCR, run for about 6 to 11 cycles, used a sample-barcoded 5' primer plus a J-beta primer mix. With 12 random nucleotides, a template-switch adaptor tagged each individual cDNA molecule. In TCRdb, the 5' RACE reads were re-called with MiXCR into one record per CDR3 protein. The repertoire holds roughly 830,000 distinct CDR3 sequences, with approximately 67% as singletons. This clonotype was sampled from a man younger than 40 in good health. Sequenced material: blood.

CDR3 nucleotide sequence: TGTGCCAGCAGCAAAGGAGGTAGCGGGGGGGCAATATCCTACGAGCAGTACTTC. This gives the protein CASSKGGSGGAISYEQYF. V gene TRBV7-2 combines with J gene TRBJ2-7, with 11 bases matching TRBD2. Germline CDR1 SGHTA, CDR2 FQGNSA. The CDR3 runs 18 residues. The V gene end was trimmed by 5 bases and the J gene end by 1 base; junction bases not matched to a gene: 13. The variable domain in full, completed from reference TRBV7-2 and TRBJ2-7, reads GAGVSQSPSNKVTEKGKDVELRCDPISGHTALYWYRQSLGQGLEFLIYFQGNSAPDKSGLPSDRFSAERTGGSVSTLTIQRTQQEDSAVYLCASSKGGSGGAISYEQYFGPGTRLTVT.